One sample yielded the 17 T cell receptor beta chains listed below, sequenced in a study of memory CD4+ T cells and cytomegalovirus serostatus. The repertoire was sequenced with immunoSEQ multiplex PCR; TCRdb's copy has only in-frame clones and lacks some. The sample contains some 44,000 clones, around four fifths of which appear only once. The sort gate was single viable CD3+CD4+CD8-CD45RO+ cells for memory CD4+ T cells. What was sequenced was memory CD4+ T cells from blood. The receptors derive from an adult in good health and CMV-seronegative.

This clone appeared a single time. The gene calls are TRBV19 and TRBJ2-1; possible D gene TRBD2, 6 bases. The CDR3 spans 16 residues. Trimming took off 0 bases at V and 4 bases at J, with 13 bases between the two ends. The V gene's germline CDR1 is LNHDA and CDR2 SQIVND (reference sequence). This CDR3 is CASSIDAGRAYNEQFF. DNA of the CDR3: TGTGCCAGTAGTATAGATGCGGGGCGAGCTTACAATGAGCAGTTCTTC.

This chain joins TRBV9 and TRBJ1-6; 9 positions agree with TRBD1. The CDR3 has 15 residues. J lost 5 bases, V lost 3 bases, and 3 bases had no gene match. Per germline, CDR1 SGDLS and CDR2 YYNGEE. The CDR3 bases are TGTGCCAGCAGCGGGGGACAGGGAAATAATTCACCCCTCCACTTT. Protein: CASSGGQGNNSPLHF.

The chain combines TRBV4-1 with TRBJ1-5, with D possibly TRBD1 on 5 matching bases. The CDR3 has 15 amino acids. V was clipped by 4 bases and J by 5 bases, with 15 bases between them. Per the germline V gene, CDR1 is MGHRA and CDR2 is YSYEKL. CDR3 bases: TGCGCCAGCAGCCCAGGCCTTCGGGGCGATCAGCCCCAGCATTTT. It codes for CASSPGLRGDQPQHF.

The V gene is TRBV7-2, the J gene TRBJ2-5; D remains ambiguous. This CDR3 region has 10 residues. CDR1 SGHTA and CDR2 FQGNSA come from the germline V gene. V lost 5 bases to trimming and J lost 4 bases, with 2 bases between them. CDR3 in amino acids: CASSVETQYF. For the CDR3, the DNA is TGTGCCAGCAGCGTAGAGACCCAGTACTTC.

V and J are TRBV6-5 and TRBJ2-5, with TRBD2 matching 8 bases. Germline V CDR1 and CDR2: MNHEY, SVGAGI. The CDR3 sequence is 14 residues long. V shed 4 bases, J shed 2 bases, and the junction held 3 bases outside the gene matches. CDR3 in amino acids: CASSSGLAQETQYF. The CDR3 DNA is TGTGCCAGCAGTTCCGGACTAGCTCAAGAGACCCAGTACTTC.

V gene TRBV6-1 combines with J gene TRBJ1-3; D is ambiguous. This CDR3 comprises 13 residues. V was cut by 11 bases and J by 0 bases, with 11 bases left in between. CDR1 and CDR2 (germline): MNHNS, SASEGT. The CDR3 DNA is TGTGCCGGCGGATGGGACTCTGGAAACACCATATATTTT. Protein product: CAGGWDSGNTIYF.

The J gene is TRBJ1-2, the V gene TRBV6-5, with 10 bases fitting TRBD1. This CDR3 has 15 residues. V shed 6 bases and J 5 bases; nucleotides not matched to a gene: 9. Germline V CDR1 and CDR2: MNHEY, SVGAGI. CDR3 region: CASRKTGTGVYGYTF. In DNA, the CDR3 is TGTGCCAGCAGAAAGACCGGGACAGGGGTTTATGGCTACACCTTC.

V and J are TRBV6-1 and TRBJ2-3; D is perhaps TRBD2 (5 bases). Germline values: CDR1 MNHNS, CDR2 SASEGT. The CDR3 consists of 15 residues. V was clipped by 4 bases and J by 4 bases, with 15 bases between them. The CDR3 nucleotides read TGTGCCAGCAGTGCGAAGGGAAACGGGGCAGATACGCAGTATTTT. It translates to CASSAKGNGADTQYF.

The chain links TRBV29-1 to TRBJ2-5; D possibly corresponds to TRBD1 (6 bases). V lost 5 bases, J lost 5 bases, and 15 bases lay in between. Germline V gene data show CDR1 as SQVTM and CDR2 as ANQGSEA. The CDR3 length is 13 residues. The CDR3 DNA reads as TGCAGCGTTAGGGTGGACAGTAGGGAGACCCAGTACTTC. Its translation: CSVRVDSRETQYF.

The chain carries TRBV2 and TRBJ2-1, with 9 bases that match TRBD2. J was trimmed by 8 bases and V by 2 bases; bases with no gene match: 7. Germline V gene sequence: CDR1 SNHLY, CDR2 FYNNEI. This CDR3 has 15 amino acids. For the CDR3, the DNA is TGTGCCAGCAGTGAATCGTTAGCGGGGGCTTATGAGCAGTTCTTC. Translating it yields CASSESLAGAYEQFF.

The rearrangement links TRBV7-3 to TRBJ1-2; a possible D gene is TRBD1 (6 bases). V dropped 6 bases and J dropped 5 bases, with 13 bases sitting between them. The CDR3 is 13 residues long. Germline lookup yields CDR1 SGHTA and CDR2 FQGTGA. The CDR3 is CASSRGGRYGYTF. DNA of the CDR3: TGTGCCAGCAGTCGAGGGGGGAGGTATGGCTACACCTTC.

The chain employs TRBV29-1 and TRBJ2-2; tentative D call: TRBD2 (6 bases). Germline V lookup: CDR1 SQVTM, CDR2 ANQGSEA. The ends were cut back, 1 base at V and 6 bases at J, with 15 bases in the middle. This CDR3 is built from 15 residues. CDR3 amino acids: CSVEVGGVGAGELFF. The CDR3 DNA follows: TGCAGCGTTGAAGTTGGCGGGGTCGGTGCCGGGGAGCTGTTTTTT.

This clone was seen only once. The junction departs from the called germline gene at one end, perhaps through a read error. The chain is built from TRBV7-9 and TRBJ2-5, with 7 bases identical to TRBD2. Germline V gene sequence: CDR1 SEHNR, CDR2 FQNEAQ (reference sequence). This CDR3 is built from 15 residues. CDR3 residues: CASSLGSSGQGTQYF. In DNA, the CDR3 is TGTGCCAGCAGCTTAGGATCTAGCGGCCAAGGGACCCAGTACTTC.

The CDR3 protein is CASSLIHGQPNSPLHF. CDR3 DNA sequence: TGTGCCAGCAGCTTAATCCACGGACAGCCCAATTCACCCCTCCACTTT. The V call is TRBV7-2, the J call TRBJ1-6; the D gene is possibly TRBD1 (6 bases). Looked up from germline, CDR1 is SGHTA and CDR2 is FQGNSA. The length of the CDR3 is 16 residues. Trimming took off 2 bases at V and 7 bases at J, with 15 bases between the two ends.

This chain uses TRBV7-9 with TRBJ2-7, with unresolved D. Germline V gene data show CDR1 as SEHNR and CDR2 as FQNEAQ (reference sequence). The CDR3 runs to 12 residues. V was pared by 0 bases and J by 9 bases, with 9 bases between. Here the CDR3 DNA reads TGTGCCAGCAGCTTAGCCTTGACTGCGCAGTACTTC. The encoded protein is CASSLALTAQYF.

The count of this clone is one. This CDR3 is CSVGGWLSTDTQYF. DNA for the CDR3: TGCAGCGTTGGGGGGTGGTTAAGCACAGATACGCAGTATTTT. The rearrangement uses TRBV29-1 and TRBJ2-3; D could derive from TRBD1 or TRBD2 (5 bases each). Trimming removed 4 bases at V and 0 bases at J, with 11 bases between. The CDR3 length is 14 residues. Per germline, CDR1 SQVTM and CDR2 ANQGSEA.

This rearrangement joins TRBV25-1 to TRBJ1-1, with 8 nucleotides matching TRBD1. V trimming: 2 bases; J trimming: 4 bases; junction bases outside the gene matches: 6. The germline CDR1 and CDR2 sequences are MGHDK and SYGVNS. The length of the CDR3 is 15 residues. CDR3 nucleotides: TGTGCCAGCAGTGAACAGGGGGCCCGGGTCACTGAAGCTTTCTTT. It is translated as CASSEQGARVTEAFF.